This TCR beta chain was sequenced in a study of T cells in Graves' hyperthyroidism and ophthalmopathy. Study findings and constraints: Prediction of ophthalmopathy progression came a median 6.5 months pre-onset.

This clonotype appeared a few times. Its antigen is unidentified. Amplified regions were TCR beta CDR3 sequences from RNA transcripts. TCR CDR3 underwent first-round RT-PCR with the HTBI primer set. TCRdb reanalysed the multiplex PCR reads using MiXCR and keeps one entry per CDR3 protein. The sample yields fewer than 500,000 distinct CDR3 sequences, about 15% seen once. Between the trimmed V and J ends, which lost 5 bases and 7 bases, there was a span of 20 bases. CDR1 is DFQATT, CDR2 SNEGSKA, per germline (reference sequence). The CDR3 is made up of 15 amino acids. Sequencing was done on a sample of blood. V is TRBV20-1 and J is TRBJ1-4, with D possibly being TRBD1 (6 bases). The sequence was collected from a man aged 18-30 years with Graves' ophthalmopathy. The chain's CDR3 is CSAGGSGEGREKLFF. DNA for the CDR3: TGCAGTGCTGGGGGTTCAGGGGAGGGACGTGAAAAACTGTTTTTT.